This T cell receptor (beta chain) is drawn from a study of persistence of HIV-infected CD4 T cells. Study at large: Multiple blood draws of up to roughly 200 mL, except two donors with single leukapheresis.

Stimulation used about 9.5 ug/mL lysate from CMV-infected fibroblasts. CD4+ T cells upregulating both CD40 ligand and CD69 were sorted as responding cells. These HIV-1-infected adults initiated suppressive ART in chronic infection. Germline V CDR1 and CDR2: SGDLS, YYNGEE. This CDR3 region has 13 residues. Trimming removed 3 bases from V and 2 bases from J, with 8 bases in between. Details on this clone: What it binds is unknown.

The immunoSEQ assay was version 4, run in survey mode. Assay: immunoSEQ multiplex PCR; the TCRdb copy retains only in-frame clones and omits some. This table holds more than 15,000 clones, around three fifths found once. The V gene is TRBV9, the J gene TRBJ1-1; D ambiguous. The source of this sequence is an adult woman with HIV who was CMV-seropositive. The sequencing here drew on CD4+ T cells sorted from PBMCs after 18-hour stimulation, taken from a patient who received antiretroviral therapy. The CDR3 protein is CASSGGPNTEAFF. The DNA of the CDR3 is TGTGCCAGCAGCGGTGGGCCCAACACTGAAGCTTTCTTT.